The T cell receptor (beta chain) described here comes from a study of T and B cells in COVID-19 patients. Across the whole study: COVID-19 patients gave peripheral blood either during active infection or after recovery.

Each TRB amplification used roughly 240-550 ng of genomic DNA from blood. TRB rearrangements were amplified by multiplex PCR with BIOMED2 TRB-A/B primers. TCRdb analysed the multiplex PCR reads with MiXCR anew, one entry per CDR3 protein. This sample yields under 13,000 distinct CDR3 sequences, of which around 31% are seen a single time; 14% belongs to the top ten. V lost 0 bases and J lost 3, with 9 bases in between. This CDR3 region has 14 residues. CDR1 and CDR2 from the germline V gene are SGHKS and YYEKEE (reference sequence). The chain combines TRBV5-5 with TRBJ1-1; D perhaps matches TRBD1 (5 bases). Sequencing input: blood. The receptor comes from a human donor with active COVID-19. In DNA form, the CDR3 reads TGTGCCAGCAGCTTGGTCGGGGCTGACACTGAAGCTTTCTTT. This sequence encodes CASSLVGADTEAFF.